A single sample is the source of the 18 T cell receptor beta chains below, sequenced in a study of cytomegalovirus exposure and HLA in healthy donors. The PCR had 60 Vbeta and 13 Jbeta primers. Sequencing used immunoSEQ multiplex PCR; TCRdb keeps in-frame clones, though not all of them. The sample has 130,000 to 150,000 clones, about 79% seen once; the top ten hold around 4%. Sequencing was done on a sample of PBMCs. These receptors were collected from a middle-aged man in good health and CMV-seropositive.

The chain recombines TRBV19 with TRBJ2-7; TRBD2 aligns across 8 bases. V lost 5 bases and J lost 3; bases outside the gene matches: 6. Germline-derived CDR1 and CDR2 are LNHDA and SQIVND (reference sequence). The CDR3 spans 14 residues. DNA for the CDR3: TGTGCCAGTAGTTTACTAGCGGAAGACTACGAGCAGTACTTC. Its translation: CASSLLAEDYEQYF.

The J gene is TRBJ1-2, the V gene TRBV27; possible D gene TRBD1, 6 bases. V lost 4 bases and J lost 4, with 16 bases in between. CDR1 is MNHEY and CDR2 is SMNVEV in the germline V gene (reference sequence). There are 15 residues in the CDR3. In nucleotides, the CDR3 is TGTGCCAGCAGTTCTTTTTCGACAGGTTCCTATGGCTACACCTTC. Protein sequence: CASSSFSTGSYGYTF.

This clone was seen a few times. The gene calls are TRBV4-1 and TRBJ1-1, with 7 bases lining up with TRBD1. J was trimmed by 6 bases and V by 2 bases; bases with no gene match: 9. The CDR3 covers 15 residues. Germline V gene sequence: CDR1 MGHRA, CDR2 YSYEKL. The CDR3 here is CASSQPGQFNPEAFF. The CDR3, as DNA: TGCGCCAGCAGCCAACCGGGACAGTTTAACCCTGAAGCTTTCTTT.

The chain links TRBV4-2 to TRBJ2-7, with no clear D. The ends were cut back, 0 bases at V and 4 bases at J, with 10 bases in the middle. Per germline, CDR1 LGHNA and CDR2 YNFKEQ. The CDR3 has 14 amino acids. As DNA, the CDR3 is TGTGCCAGCAGCCAAGAAGCCCAATTTTACGAGCAGTACTTC. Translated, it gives CASSQEAQFYEQYF.

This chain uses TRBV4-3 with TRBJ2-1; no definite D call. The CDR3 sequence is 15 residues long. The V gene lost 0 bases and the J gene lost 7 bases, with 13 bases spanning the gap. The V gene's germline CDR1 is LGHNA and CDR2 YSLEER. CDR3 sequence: CASSQDLGRRNEQFF. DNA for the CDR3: TGCGCCAGCAGCCAAGATCTTGGCAGGCGAAATGAGCAGTTCTTC.

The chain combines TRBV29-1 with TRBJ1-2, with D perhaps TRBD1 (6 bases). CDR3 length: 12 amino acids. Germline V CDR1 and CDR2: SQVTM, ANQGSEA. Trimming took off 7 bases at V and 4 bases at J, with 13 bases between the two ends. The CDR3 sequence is CSAEQGIYGYTF. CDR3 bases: TGCAGCGCAGAGCAGGGGATCTATGGCTACACCTTC.

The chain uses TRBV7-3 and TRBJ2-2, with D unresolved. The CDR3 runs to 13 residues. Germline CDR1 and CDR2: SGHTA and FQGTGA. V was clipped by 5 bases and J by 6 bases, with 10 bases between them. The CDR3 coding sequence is TGTGCCAGCAGCCCACGGGTGGCCGGGGAGCTGTTTTTT. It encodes CASSPRVAGELFF.

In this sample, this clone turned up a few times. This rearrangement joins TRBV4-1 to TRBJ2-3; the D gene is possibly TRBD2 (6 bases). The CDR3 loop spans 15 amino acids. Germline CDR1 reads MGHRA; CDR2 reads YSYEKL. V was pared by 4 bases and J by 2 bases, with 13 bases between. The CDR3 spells CASSPRLETTDTQYF. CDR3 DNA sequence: TGCGCCAGCAGCCCTCGACTAGAAACCACAGATACGCAGTATTTT.

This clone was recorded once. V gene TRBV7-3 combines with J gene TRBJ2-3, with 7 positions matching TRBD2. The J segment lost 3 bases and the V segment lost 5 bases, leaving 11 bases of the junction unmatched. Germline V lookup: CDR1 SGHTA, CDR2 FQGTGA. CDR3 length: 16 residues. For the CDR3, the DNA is TGTGCCAGCAGCCCCCGGGGTAGCGGGTATACAGATACGCAGTATTTT. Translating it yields CASSPRGSGYTDTQYF.

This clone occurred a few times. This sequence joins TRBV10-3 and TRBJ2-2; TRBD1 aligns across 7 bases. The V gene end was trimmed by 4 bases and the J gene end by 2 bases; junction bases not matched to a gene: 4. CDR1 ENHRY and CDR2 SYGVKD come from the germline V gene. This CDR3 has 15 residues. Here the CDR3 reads CAISARGRNTGELFF. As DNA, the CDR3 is TGTGCCATCAGTGCAAGGGGGCGAAACACCGGGGAGCTGTTTTTT.

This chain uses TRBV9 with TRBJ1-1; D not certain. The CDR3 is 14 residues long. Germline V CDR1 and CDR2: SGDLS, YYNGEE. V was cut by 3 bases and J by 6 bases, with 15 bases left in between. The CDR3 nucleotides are TGTGCCAGCAGCGGAAATCAGTCAATCCCTGAAGCTTTCTTT. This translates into CASSGNQSIPEAFF.

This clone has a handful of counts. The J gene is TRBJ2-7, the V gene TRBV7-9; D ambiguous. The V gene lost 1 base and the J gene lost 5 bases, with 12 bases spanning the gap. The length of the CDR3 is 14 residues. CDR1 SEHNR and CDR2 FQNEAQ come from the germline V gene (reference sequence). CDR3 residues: CASSLVPRRNEQYF. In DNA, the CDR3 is TGTGCCAGCAGCTTAGTCCCCCGCAGGAACGAGCAGTACTTC.

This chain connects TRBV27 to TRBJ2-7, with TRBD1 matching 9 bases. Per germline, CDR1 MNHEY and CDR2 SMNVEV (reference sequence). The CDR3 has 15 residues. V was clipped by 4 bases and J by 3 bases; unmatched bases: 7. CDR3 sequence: CASSSLGTGLYEQYF. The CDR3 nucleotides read TGTGCCAGCAGTTCCCTCGGGACAGGGCTCTACGAGCAGTACTTC.

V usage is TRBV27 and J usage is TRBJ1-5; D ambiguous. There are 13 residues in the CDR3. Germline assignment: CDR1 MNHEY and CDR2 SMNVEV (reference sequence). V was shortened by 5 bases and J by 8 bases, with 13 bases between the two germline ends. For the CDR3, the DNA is TGTGCCAGCAGTCGTACAGAGACCGAGCCCCAGCATTTT. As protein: CASSRTETEPQHF.

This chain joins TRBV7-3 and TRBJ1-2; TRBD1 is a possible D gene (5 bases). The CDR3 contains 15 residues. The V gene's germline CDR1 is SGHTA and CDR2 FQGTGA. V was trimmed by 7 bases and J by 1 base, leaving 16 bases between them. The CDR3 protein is CASTLRKGLNYGYTF. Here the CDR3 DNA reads TGTGCCAGCACCCTTCGGAAGGGGCTTAACTATGGCTACACCTTC.

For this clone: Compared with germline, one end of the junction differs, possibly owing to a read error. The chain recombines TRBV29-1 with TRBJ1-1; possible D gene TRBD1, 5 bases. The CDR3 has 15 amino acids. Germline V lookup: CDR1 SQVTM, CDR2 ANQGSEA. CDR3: CSVEGRQSRNTEAFF. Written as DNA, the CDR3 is TGCAGCGTGGAAGGGCGACAGTCCCGGAACACTGAAGCTTTCTTT.

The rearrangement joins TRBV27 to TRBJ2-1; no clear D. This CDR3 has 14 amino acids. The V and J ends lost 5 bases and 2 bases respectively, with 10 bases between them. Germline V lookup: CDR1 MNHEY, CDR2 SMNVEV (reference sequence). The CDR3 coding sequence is TGTGCCAGCAGTCCATCATCCCCCTACAATGAGCAGTTCTTC. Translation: CASSPSSPYNEQFF.

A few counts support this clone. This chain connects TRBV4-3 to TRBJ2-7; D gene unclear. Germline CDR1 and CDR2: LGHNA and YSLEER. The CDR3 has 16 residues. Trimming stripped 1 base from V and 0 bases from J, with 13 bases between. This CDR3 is CASSQVVEQLSYEQYF. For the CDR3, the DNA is TGCGCCAGCAGCCAAGTGGTCGAGCAACTCTCCTACGAGCAGTACTTC.